One and the same sample provided the 15 T cell receptor beta chains below, sequenced in a study of blood T cell repertoires in COVID-19. Clones were read by immunoSEQ multiplex PCR, and TCRdb kept only the in-frame ones, dropping some. The sample yields more than 75,000 clones, around 89% seen once. Sequenced input: peripheral blood. All receptors come from an elderly woman with active COVID-19.

The chain couples TRBV18 to TRBJ2-5, with a possible D match to TRBD2 (6 bases). Trimming left V 3 bases short and J 5 bases short, with 10 bases between. The length of the CDR3 is 13 residues. CDR1 is KGHSH and CDR2 is LQKENI in the germline V gene. CDR3 bases: TGTGCCAGCTCACCCGGGAGTTTGGAGACCCAGTACTTC. Encoded protein: CASSPGSLETQYF.

The chain has TRBV6-5 and TRBJ2-3, with 7 bases that match TRBD2. This CDR3 is 14 amino acids long. The germline V gene encodes CDR1 MNHEY and CDR2 SVGAGI. V lost 8 bases to trimming and J lost 4 bases; unmatched junction nucleotides: 9. CDR3 residues: CASGIGGSADTQYF. The CDR3 DNA is TGTGCCAGCGGGATCGGCGGGAGCGCAGATACGCAGTATTTT.

The J gene is TRBJ1-1, the V gene TRBV5-1; 7 bases fit TRBD1. V gave up 2 bases and J gave up 8 bases; unmatched junction bases: 15. The CDR3 covers 16 residues. CDR1 is SGHRS and CDR2 is YFSETQ in the germline V gene. The CDR3 coding sequence is TGCGCCAGCAGCTTCGACAAACAGGGGCTCGGGAGCGAAGCTTTCTTT. Residues: CASSFDKQGLGSEAFF.

V gene TRBV20-1 combines with J gene TRBJ1-4; D uncertain. The CDR3 is 11 amino acids. Between the trimmed V and J ends, which lost 6 bases and 7 bases, there was a span of 9 bases. Germline-derived CDR1 and CDR2 are DFQATT and SNEGSKA (reference sequence). The chain's CDR3 is CSARHGEKLFF. The CDR3 DNA reads as TGCAGTGCGAGACACGGTGAAAAACTGTTTTTT.

J is TRBJ2-7 and V is TRBV7-2, with TRBD1 matching 9 bases. This CDR3 has 15 residues. The J segment lost 4 bases and the V segment lost 4 bases, leaving 8 bases of the junction unmatched. CDR1 is SGHTA, CDR2 FQGNSA, per germline. The CDR3 reads CASSSLGTGPYEQYF. Here the CDR3 DNA reads TGTGCCAGCAGCTCCCTCGGGACAGGGCCATACGAGCAGTACTTC.

V and J are TRBV7-2 and TRBJ1-2; 8 bases fit TRBD1. This CDR3 region has 15 residues. Unmatched junction bases numbered 6, after V lost 4 bases and J lost 2 bases. Germline CDR1 reads SGHTA; CDR2 reads FQGNSA. CDR3 loop: CASSYDTGGNYGYTF. CDR3 in DNA: TGTGCCAGCAGCTATGATACAGGGGGGAACTATGGCTACACCTTC.

The chain joins TRBV28 to TRBJ2-5, with D perhaps matching TRBD1 (6 bases). Germline V gene data show CDR1 as MDHEN and CDR2 as SYDVKM. CDR3 length: 13 amino acids. Between the trimmed V and J ends, which lost 4 bases and 5 bases, there was a span of 11 bases. The CDR3 here is CASSSTGQETQYF. For the CDR3, the DNA is TGTGCCAGCAGTTCGACAGGCCAGGAGACCCAGTACTTC.

The chain combines TRBV7-7 with TRBJ2-2; unclear D gene. This CDR3 is 13 amino acids long. Between the trimmed V and J ends, which lost 1 base and 8 bases, there was a span of 8 bases. Germline V gene lookup returns CDR1 SSHAT and CDR2 FNYEAQ (reference sequence). This chain's CDR3 is CASSLDQAGELFF. The CDR3 coding sequence is TGTGCCAGCAGCTTAGATCAGGCAGGGGAGCTGTTTTTT.

The gene calls are TRBV27 and TRBJ1-4; no firm D call. The CDR3 runs to 12 residues. The ends were cut back, 6 bases at V and 7 bases at J, with 9 bases in the middle. Per the germline V gene, CDR1 is MNHEY and CDR2 is SMNVEV (reference sequence). The CDR3 DNA sequence: TGTGCCAGCAGGACATTTGGTGAAAAACTGTTTTTT. Amino acid sequence: CASRTFGEKLFF.

This clone showed up just a few times. V usage is TRBV19 and J usage is TRBJ1-6, with TRBD1 as a possible D gene (6 bases). This CDR3 has 17 residues. The V and J ends lost 5 bases and 0 bases respectively, with 14 bases between them. Per the germline V gene, CDR1 is LNHDA and CDR2 is SQIVND (reference sequence). The DNA of the CDR3 is TGTGCCAGTAGTCCCAAGGGACAACGCTCCTATAATTCACCCCTCCACTTT. This gives the protein CASSPKGQRSYNSPLHF.

The chain has TRBV7-9 and TRBJ2-1; D is perhaps TRBD1 (5 bases). The germline V and J ends were trimmed by 5 bases and 7 bases, with 18 bases remaining between them. This CDR3 has 15 residues. Germline V gene lookup returns CDR1 SEHNR and CDR2 FQNEAQ (reference sequence). CDR3 coding DNA: TGTGCCAGCAGCGCACCATCCCATTCAGGGAATGAGCAGTTCTTC. Its protein is CASSAPSHSGNEQFF. The complete variable domain, with remaining parts taken from reference TRBV7-9 and TRBJ2-1, reads DTGVSQNPRHKITKRGQNVTFRCDPISEHNRLYWYRQTLGQGPEFLTYFQNEAQLEKSRLLSDRFSAERPKGSFSTLEIQRTEQGDSAMYLCASSAPSHSGNEQFFGPGTRLTVL.

The chain combines TRBV11-2 with TRBJ1-3, with TRBD1 matching over 9 bases. V shed 3 bases and J 4 bases; nucleotides not matched to a gene: 7. CDR3 length: 16 amino acids. Germline V gives CDR1 SGHAT, CDR2 FQNNGV. The CDR3 sequence is CASSFQTGGLGNTIYF. Here the CDR3 DNA reads TGTGCCAGCAGCTTCCAGACAGGGGGGTTAGGAAACACCATATATTTT.

The gene calls are TRBV23-1 and TRBJ2-7, with a weak D call TRBD2 (5 bases). TRBV23-1 counts as an open reading frame of uncertain function. V was shortened by 1 base and J by 3 bases, with 13 bases between the two germline ends. The CDR3 contains 15 residues. The chain's CDR3 is CASSQYPSSNYEQYF. The CDR3 DNA reads as TGCGCCAGCAGTCAATACCCTAGCTCTAACTACGAGCAGTACTTC.

This chain uses TRBV28 with TRBJ2-5; weak D call: TRBD2 (5 bases). CDR1 MDHEN and CDR2 SYDVKM come from the germline V gene. V was shortened by 5 bases and J by 3 bases, with 16 bases between the two germline ends. The CDR3 runs 15 residues. This chain's CDR3 is CASSQAGGQEETQYF. The CDR3 DNA reads TGTGCCAGCAGTCAAGCAGGCGGGCAGGAAGAGACCCAGTACTTC.

This clone was seen just once. This rearrangement joins TRBV28 to TRBJ2-1; 7 nucleotides align to TRBD2. The CDR3 runs 15 residues. CDR1 is MDHEN and CDR2 is SYDVKM in the germline V gene. V was clipped by 4 bases and J by 5 bases; unmatched bases: 8. This CDR3 reads CASSSPWEGNNEQFF. CDR3 DNA sequence: TGTGCCAGCAGTTCCCCCTGGGAGGGGAACAATGAGCAGTTCTTC.